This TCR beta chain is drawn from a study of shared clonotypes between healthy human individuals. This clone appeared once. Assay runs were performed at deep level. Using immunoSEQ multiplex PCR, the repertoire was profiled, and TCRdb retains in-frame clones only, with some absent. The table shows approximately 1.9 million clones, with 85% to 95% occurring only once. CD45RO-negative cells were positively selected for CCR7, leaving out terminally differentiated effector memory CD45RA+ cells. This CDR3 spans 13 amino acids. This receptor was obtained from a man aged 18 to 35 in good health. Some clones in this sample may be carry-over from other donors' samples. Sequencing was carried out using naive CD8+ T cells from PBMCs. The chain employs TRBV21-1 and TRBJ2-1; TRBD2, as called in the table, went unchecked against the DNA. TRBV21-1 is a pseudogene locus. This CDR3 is CASMSGSYNEQFF. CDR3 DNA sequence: TGTGCCAGCATGTCCGGCTCCTACAATGAGCAGTTCTTC.